Presented here are 2 T cell receptor beta chains from one specimen sequenced in a study of T-cell memory formation after mild COVID-19. One entry per CDR3 protein, called by TCRdb with MiXCR from the 5' RACE reads. The sample records fewer than 350,000 distinct CDR3 sequences, about 15% being singletons. Sequencing used PBMCs or a T cell subset sorted from them (not recorded which). The receptors derive from a man younger than 35 who had mild COVID-19 (a few samples of this study predate the infection). Cell type and time point are not known.

The chain's CDR3 is CSTTGGRSQPQHF. In nucleotides, the CDR3 is TGCAGTACCACAGGGGGCAGAAGTCAGCCCCAGCATTTT. The chain carries TRBV20-1 and TRBJ1-5, with 9 nucleotides matching TRBD1. This CDR3 is built from 13 residues. The V segment lost 8 bases and the J segment 6 bases; nucleotides outside the gene matches: 8. The V gene's germline CDR1 is DFQATT and CDR2 SNEGSKA (reference sequence).

This clonotype appeared a single time. The chain uses TRBV20-1 and TRBJ1-2; D is perhaps TRBD1 (6 bases). This CDR3 is 14 amino acids long. Trimming left V 6 bases short and J 4 bases short, with 18 bases between. Germline values: CDR1 DFQATT, CDR2 SNEGSKA (reference sequence). CDR3 sequence reads: CSATDRLSTYGYTF. In DNA form, the CDR3 reads TGCAGTGCAACCGACAGGCTATCCACCTATGGCTACACCTTC.